These T cell receptor beta chains were read from a single sample in a study of OX40 agonist ivuxolimab in advanced cancers. Produced via immunoSEQ multiplex PCR; TCRdb's table is partial and in-frame only. The profile shows 60,000 to 85,000 clones, around 94% of them singletons. The sample here was CD4+ or CD8+ T cells sorted from blood, taken in a trial of the OX40 agonist ivuxolimab. The receptors shown here come from an adult with an advanced solid tumor such as melanoma, head and neck, liver or kidney cancer. Each CDR3 is given with its conserved first and last residue. A D gene is named only where the DNA matches it firmly. The listing skips clone size in some rows; elsewhere it reads once, few, many or a size class.

>TRBJ2-7|TRBD1|TRBV5-4|NA
CASSWGQGNYEQYF
TGTGCCAGCAGCTGGGGACAGGGTAACTACGAGCAGTACTTC
>TRBJ2-7|TRBD1|TRBV2|NA
CASIPGQGTYEQYF
TGTGCCAGCATCCCGGGACAGGGGACCTACGAGCAGTACTTC
>TRBJ2-7|NA|TRBV6-5|NA
CASSYGRGPYEQYF
TGTGCCAGCAGTTACGGTCGGGGGCCCTACGAGCAGTACTTC
>TRBJ2-1|TRBD2|TRBV14|NA
CASSRGLAGAEQFF
TGTGCCAGCAGCCGAGGACTAGCGGGAGCTGAGCAGTTCTTC
>TRBJ1-1|NA|TRBV19|NA
CASSIERGRGRNTEAFF
TGTGCCAGTAGTATAGAAAGGGGGAGGGGGAGAAACACTGAAGCTTTCTTT
>TRBJ1-2|TRBD1|TRBV28|NA
CASSLTGSRNYGYTF
TGTGCCAGCAGTTTGACAGGGTCGAGAAACTATGGCTACACCTTC
>TRBJ2-3|TRBD2|TRBV6-5|NA
CASSYAGGPDTQYF
TGTGCCAGCAGTTACGCGGGGGGGCCTGATACGCAGTATTTT
>TRBJ2-2|NA|TRBV7-9|NA
CASSPVYYPTGELFF
TGTGCCAGCAGCCCGGTATATTATCCCACCGGGGAGCTGTTTTTT
>TRBJ1-1|NA|TRBV4-1|NA
CASSQGERGFVITEAFF
TGCGCCAGCAGCCAAGGAGAGAGGGGGTTTGTGATCACTGAAGCTTTCTTT
>TRBJ2-7|NA|TRBV13|NA
CASSLFLDEQYF
TGTGCCAGCAGCTTGTTCCTTGACGAGCAGTACTTC
>TRBJ2-1|NA|TRBV19|NA
CASSMGAGMYNEQFF
TGTGCCAGTAGTATGGGGGCAGGGATGTACAATGAGCAGTTCTTC
>TRBJ1-4|NA|TRBV6-6|NA
CASSYGFAGEKLFF
TGTGCCAGCAGTTACGGGTTCGCCGGGGAAAAACTGTTTTTT
>TRBJ1-1|NA|TRBV18|NA
CASSPPGRNTEAFF
TGTGCCAGCTCACCACCGGGCAGAAACACTGAAGCTTTCTTT
>TRBJ2-7|NA|TRBV19|once
CASSILGGDYEQYF
TGTGCCAGTAGTATACTAGGAGGGGACTACGAGCAGTACTTC
>TRBJ2-3|TRBD2|TRBV27|NA
CARVERGGLDTQYF
TGTGCCAGAGTAGAGCGGGGGGGCCTGGATACGCAGTATTTT
>TRBJ1-3|NA|TRBV6-1|NA
CASSEVETGNTIYF
TGTGCCAGCAGTGAAGTGGAGACTGGAAACACCATATATTTT
>TRBJ1-5|NA|TRBV5-6|NA
CASSLGRFQPQHF
TGTGCCAGCAGCTTGGGCCGGTTTCAGCCCCAGCATTTT
>TRBJ1-4|NA|TRBV11-2|NA
CASSPNEKLFF
TGTGCCAGCAGCCCTAATGAAAAACTGTTTTTT
>TRBJ2-7|NA|TRBV4-3|once
CASSPAKESGPYEQYF
TGCGCCAGCAGCCCAGCCAAGGAGTCAGGTCCCTACGAGCAGTACTTC
>TRBJ1-5|NA|TRBV27|NA
CASSLFEGQPQHF
TGTGCCAGCAGTTTATTTGAGGGGCAGCCCCAGCATTTT